This T cell receptor (beta chain) was sequenced in a study of Graves' ophthalmopathy and Graves' hyperthyroidism. Note on this clonotype: One base away lies a much larger clone, so this may be a sequencing read error. This likely comes from a read error, as the CDR3 has no conserved phenylalanine or tryptophan at its end. The DNA is omitted, as the CDR3 cannot be located on it reliably, and the CDR3 follows TCRdb's listing.

Uncontrolled infections, pregnancy, lactation or other autoimmune diseases led to patient exclusion. RNA transcripts were the template, and TCR beta CDR3 regions were amplified from them. Scientists carried out first-round RT-PCR using HTBI primers and then a second-round multiplex PCR. MiXCR was run by TCRdb on the multiplex PCR reads, yielding one entry per CDR3 protein. The sample shows around 400,000 distinct CDR3 sequences, around a fifth of them seen only once. Germline V lookup: CDR1 MDHEN, CDR2 SYDVKM. The CDR3 length is 16 residues, termini included. The source is a young woman with stable Graves' hyperthyroidism. The chain recombines TRBV28 with TRBJ2-5; the tabulated D call, TRBD2, remains unverified against the DNA. The sample comprised peripheral blood. The CDR3 loop reads CASSLPIAGGQETRYY.